This entry describes one T cell receptor beta chain. This sample also contains other DNA sequences that code for the same CDR3. This sample was included in a study of shared clonotypes between healthy human individuals. Turning to the study itself: Each donor contributed plates that comprised three CD4 naive, three CD4 memory, two CD8 naive and one CD8 memory.

Deep-level running was used for the assay. Sorted-subset replicate PCRs used approximately 200 ng of genomic DNA. This amount corresponded to some 32,000 T cell genomes. Clones were sequenced by immunoSEQ multiplex PCR, and TCRdb holds only the in-frame ones, with some missing. This table holds about a million clones, 60% to 80% found once. The TCR was taken from a man between 18 and 29 years old in good health. Some clones in this sample may be carry-over from other donors' samples. The sequenced sample was memory CD4+ T cells from PBMCs. Specified subset: CD45RA-negative fraction.

Here the CDR3 DNA reads TGTGCCAGCAGTTACTCCCGGGGGACTGAAGCTTTCTTT. It yields the protein CASSYSRGTEAFF. The chain carries TRBV6-5 and TRBJ1-1, with D possibly being TRBD1 (5 bases). V shed 0 bases and J shed 5 bases, with 7 bases lying between them. The CDR3 extends over 13 amino acids. Germline CDR1 and CDR2: MNHEY and SVGAGI.